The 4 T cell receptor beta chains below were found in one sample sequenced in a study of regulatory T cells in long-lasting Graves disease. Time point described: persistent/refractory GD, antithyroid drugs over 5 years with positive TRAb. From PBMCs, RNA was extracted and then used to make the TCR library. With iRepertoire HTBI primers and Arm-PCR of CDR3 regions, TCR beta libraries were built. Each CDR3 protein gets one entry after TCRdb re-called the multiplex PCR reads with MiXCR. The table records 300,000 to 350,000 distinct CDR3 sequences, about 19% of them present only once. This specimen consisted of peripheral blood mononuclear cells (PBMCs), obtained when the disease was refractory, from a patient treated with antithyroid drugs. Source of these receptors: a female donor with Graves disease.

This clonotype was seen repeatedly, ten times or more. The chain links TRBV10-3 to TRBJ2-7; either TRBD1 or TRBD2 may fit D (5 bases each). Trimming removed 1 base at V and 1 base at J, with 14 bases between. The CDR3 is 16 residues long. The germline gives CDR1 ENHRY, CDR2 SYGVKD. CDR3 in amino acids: CAISEWGGSISYEQYF. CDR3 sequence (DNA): TGTGCCATCAGTGAGTGGGGCGGGTCGATATCCTACGAGCAGTACTTC.

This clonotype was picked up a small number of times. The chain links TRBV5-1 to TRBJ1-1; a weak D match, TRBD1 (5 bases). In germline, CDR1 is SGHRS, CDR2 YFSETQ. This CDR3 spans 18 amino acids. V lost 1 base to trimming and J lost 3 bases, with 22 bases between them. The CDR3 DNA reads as TGCGCCAGCAGCTTGTCCCGACTCGGGGCTTTAAGTGACACTGAAGCTTTCTTT. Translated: CASSLSRLGALSDTEAFF.

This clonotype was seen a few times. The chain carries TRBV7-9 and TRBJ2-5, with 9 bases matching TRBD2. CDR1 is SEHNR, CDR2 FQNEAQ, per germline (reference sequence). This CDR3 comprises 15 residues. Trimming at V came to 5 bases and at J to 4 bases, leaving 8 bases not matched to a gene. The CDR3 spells CASSLLRAGGETQYF. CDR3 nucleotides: TGTGCCAGCAGCCTCTTACGAGCGGGGGGAGAGACCCAGTACTTC. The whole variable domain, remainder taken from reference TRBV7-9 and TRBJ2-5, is DTGVSQNPRHKITKRGQNVTFRCDPISEHNRLYWYRQTLGQGPEFLTYFQNEAQLEKSRLLSDRFSAERPKGSFSTLEIQRTEQGDSAMYLCASSLLRAGGETQYFGPGTRLLVL.

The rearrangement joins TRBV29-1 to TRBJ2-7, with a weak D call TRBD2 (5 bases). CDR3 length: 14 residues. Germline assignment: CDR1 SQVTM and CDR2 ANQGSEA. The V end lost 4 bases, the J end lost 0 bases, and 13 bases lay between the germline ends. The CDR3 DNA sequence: TGCAGCGTTGGACGTTCGAGGGCCTCCTACGAGCAGTACTTC. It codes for CSVGRSRASYEQYF.